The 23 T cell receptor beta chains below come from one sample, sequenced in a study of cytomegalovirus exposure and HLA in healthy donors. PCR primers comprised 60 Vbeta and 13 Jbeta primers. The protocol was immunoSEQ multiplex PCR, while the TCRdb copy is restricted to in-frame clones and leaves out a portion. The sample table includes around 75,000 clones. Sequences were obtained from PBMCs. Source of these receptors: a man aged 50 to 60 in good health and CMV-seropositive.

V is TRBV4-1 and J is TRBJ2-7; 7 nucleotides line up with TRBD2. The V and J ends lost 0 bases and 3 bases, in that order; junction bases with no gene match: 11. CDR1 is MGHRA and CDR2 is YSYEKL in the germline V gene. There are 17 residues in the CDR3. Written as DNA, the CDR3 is TGCGCCAGCAGCCAAGATCTCGAGGGAGGGACTTTCTACGAGCAGTACTTC. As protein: CASSQDLEGGTFYEQYF.

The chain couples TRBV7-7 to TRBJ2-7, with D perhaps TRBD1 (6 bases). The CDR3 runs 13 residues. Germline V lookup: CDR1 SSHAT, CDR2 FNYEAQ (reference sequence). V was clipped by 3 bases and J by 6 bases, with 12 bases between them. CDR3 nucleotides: TGTGCCAGCAGCTTTACACAGGGACGCGAGCAGTACTTC. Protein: CASSFTQGREQYF. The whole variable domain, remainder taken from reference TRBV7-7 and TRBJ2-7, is GAGVSQSPRYKVTKRGQDVTLRCDPISSHATLYWYQQALGQGPEFLTYFNYEAQPDKSGLPSDRFSAERPEGSISTLTIQRTEQRDSAMYRCASSFTQGREQYFGPGTRLTVT.

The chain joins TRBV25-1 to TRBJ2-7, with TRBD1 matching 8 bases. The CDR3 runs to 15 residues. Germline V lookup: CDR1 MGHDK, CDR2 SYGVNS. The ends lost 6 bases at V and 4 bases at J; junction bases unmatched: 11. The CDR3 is CASSSSGGTGYEQYF. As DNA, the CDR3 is TGTGCCAGCAGCTCCTCAGGGGGCACTGGGTACGAGCAGTACTTC.

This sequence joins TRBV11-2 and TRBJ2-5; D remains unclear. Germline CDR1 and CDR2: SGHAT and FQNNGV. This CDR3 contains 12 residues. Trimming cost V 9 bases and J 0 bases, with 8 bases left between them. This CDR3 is CASRRYQETQYF. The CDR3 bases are TGTGCCAGTCGGCGGTACCAAGAGACCCAGTACTTC.

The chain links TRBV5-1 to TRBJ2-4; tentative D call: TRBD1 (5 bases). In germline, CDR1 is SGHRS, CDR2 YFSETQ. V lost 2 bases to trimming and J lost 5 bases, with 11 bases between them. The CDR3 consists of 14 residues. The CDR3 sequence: CASSFGAGENIQYF. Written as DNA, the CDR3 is TGCGCCAGCAGCTTTGGGGCAGGAGAAAACATTCAGTACTTC.

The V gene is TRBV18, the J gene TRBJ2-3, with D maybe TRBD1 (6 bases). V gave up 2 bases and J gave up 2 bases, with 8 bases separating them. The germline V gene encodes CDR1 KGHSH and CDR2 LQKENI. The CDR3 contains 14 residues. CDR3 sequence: CASSPSGATDTQYF. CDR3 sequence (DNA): TGTGCCAGCTCACCATCAGGGGCCACAGATACGCAGTATTTT.

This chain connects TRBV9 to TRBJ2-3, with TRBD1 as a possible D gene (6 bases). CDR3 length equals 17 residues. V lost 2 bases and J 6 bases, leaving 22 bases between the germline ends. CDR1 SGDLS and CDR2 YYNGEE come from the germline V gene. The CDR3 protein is CASSVATLRGGADTQYF. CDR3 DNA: TGTGCCAGCAGCGTGGCTACCTTGAGAGGGGGTGCGGATACGCAGTATTTT.

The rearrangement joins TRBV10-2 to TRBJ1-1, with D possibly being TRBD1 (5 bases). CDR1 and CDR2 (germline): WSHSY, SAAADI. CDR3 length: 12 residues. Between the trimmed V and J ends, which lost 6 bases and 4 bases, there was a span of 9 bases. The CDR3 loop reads CASSREGTEAFF. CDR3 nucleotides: TGCGCCAGCAGCAGGGAAGGCACTGAAGCTTTCTTT.

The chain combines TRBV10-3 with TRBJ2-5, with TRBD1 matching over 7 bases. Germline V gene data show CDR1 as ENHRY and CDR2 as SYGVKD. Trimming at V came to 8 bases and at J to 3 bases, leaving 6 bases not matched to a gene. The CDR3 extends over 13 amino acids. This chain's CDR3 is CAIQTGTEETQYF. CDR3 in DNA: TGTGCCATCCAAACCGGGACAGAAGAGACCCAGTACTTC.

The CDR3 DNA sequence: TGCGCCAGCAGTGAGTCTACAGGGACCTATGGCTACACCTTC. The encoded protein is CASSESTGTYGYTF. The chain couples TRBV10-2 to TRBJ1-2; a weak D match, TRBD1 (6 bases). Trimming removed 0 bases at V and 4 bases at J, with 9 bases between. The CDR3 has 14 amino acids. Germline values: CDR1 WSHSY, CDR2 SAAADI.

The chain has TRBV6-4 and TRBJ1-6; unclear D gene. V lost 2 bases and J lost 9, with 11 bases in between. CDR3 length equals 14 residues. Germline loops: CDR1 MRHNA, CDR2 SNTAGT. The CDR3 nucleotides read TGTGCCAGCAGTGACGAGGGAGGAGGTTCACCCCTCCACTTT. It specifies CASSDEGGGSPLHF.

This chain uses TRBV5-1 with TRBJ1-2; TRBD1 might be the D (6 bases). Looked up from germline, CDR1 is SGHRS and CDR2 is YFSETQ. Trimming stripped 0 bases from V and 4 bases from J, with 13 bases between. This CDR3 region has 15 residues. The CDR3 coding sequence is TGCGCCAGCAGCTTGGCCGCCAGGGGTGGCTATGGCTACACCTTC. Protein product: CASSLAARGGYGYTF. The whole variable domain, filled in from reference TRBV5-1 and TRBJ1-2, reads KAGVTQTPRYLIKTRGQQVTLSCSPISGHRSVSWYQQTPGQGLQFLFEYFSETQRNKGNFPGRFSGRQFSNSRSEMNVSTLELGDSALYLCASSLAARGGYGYTFGSGTRLTVV.

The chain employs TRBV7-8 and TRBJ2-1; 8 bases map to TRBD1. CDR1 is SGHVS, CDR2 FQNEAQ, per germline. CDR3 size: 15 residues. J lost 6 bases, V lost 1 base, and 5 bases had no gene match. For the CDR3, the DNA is TGTGCCAGCAGCTTAGGGACAGGGTCGGGCAATGAGCAGTTCTTC. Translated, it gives CASSLGTGSGNEQFF.

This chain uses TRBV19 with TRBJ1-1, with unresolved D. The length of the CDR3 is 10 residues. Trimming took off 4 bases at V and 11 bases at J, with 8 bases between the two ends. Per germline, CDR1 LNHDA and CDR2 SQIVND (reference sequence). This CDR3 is CASSTTSAFF. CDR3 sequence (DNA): TGTGCCAGTAGTACTACCTCGGCTTTCTTT.

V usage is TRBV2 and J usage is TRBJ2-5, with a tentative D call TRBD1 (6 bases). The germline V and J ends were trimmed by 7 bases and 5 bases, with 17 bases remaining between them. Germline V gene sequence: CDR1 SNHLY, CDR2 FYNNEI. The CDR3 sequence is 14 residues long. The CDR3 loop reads CASTSSRGLETQYF. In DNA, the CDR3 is TGTGCCAGCACCAGTTCCAGGGGCTTGGAGACCCAGTACTTC.

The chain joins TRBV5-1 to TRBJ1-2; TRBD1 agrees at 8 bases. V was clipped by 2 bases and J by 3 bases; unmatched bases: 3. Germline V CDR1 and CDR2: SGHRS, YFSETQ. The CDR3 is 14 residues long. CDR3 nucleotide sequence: TGCGCCAGCAGCTTCGGGACAGGAGACTATGGCTACACCTTC. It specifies CASSFGTGDYGYTF.

The CDR3 here is CASLGRLYEQYF. CDR3 DNA: TGTGCCAGCCTCGGGAGGCTCTACGAGCAGTACTTC. The V gene is TRBV2, the J gene TRBJ2-7; 7 bases fit TRBD2. CDR3 length: 12 residues. CDR1 and CDR2 (germline): SNHLY, FYNNEI. V lost 8 bases and J lost 3; bases outside the gene matches: 4.

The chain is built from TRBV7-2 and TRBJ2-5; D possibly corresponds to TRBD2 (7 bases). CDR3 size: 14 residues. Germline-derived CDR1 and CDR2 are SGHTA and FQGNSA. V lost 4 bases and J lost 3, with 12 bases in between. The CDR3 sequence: CASSWGGGEETQYF. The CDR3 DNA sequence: TGTGCCAGCAGCTGGGGCGGGGGCGAAGAGACCCAGTACTTC.

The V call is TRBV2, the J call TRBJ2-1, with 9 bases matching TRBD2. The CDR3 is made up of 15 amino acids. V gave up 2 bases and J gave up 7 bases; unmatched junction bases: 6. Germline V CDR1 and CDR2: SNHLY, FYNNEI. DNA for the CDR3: TGTGCCAGCAGTGAAAGGGCTAGCGGGGTGAATGAGCAGTTCTTC. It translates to CASSERASGVNEQFF.

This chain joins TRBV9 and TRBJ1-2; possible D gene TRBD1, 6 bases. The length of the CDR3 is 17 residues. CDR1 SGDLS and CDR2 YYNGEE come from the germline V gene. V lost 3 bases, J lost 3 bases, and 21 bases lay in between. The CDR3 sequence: CASSGYTMGGQDYGYTF. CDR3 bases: TGTGCCAGCAGCGGCTATACAATGGGGGGGCAGGACTATGGCTACACCTTC.

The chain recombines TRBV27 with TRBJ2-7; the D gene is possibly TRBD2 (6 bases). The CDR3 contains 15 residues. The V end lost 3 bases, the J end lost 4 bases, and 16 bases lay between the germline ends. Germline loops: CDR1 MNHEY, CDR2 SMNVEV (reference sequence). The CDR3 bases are TGTGCCAGCAGTTTTTCGGGACTGATGAAATACGAGCAGTACTTC. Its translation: CASSFSGLMKYEQYF.

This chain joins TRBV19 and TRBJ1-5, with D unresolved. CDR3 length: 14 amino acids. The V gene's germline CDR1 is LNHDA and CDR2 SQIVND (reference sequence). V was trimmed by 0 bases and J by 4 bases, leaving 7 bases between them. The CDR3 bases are TGTGCCAGTAGTATAGACAGGCGTAATCAGCCCCAGCATTTT. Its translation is CASSIDRRNQPQHF.

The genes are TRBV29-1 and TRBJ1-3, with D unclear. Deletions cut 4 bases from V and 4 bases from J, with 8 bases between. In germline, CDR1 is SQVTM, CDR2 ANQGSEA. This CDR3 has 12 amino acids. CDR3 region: CSVVGAGNTIYF. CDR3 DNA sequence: TGCAGCGTTGTGGGCGCCGGAAACACCATATATTTT. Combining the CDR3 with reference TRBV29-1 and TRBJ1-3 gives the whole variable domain SAVISQKPSRDICQRGTSLTIQCQVDSQVTMMFWYRQQPGQSLTLIATANQGSEATYESGFVIDKFPISRPNLTFSTLTVSNMSPEDSSIYLCSVVGAGNTIYFGEGSWLTVV.